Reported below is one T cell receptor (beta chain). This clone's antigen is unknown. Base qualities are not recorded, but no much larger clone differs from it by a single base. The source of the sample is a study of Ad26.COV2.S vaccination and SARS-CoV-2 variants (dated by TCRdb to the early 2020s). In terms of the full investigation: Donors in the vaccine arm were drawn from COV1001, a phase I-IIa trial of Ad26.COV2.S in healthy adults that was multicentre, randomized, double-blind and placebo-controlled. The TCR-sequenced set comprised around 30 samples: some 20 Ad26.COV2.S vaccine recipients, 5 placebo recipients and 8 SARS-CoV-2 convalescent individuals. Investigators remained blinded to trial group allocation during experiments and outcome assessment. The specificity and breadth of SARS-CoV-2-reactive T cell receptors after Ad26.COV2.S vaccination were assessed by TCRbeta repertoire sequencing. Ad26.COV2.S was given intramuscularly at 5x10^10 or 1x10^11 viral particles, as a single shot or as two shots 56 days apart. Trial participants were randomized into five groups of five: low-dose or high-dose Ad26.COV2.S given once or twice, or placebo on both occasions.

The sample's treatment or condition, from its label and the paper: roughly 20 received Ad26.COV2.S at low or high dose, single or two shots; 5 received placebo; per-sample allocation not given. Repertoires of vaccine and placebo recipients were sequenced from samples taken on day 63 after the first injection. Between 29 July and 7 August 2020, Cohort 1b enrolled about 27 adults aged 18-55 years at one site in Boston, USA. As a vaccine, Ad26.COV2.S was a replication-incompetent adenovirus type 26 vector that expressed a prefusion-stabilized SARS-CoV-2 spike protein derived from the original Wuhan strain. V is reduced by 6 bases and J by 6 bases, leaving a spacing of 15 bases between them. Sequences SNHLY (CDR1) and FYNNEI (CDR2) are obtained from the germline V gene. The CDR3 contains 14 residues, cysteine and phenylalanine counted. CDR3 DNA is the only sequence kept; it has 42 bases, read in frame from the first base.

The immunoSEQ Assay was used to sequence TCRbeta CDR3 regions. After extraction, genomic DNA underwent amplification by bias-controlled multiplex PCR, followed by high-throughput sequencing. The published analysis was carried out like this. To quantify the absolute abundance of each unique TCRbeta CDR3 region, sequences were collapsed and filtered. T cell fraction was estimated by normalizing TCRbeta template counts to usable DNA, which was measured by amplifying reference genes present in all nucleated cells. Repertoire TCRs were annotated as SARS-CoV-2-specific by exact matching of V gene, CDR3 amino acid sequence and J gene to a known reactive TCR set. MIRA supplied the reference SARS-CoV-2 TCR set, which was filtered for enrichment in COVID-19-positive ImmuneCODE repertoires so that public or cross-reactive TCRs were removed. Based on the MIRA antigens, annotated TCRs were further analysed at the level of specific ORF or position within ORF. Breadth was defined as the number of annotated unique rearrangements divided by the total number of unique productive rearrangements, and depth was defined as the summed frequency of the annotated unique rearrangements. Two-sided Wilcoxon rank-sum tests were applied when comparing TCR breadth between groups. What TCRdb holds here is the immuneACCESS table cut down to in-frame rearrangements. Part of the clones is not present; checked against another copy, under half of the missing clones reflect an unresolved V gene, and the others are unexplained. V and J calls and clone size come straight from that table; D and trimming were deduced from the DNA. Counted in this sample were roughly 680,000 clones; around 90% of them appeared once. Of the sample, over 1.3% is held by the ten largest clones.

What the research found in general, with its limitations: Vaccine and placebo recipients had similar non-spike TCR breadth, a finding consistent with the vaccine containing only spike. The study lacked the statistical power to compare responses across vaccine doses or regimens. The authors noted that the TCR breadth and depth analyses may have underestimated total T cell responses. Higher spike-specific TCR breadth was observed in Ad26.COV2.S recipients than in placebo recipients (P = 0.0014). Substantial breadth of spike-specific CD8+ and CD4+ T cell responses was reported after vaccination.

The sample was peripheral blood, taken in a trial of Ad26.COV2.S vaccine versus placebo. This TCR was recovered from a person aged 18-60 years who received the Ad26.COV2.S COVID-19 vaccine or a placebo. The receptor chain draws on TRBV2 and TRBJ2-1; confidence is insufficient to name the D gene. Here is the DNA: TGTGCCAGCAGATTTTTTGGAGCCTCCAATGAGCAGTTCTTC. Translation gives CASRFFGASNEQFF.